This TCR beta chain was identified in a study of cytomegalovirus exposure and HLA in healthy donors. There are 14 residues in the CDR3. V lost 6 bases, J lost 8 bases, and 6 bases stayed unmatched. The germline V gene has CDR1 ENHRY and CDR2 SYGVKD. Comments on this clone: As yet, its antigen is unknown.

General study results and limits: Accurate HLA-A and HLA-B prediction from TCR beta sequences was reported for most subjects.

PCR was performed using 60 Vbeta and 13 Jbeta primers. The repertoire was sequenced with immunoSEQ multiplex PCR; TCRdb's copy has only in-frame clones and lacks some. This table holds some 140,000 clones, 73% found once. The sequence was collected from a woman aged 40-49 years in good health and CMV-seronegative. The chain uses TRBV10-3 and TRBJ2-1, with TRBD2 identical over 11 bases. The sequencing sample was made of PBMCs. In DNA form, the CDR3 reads TGTGCCATCAGGACTAGCGGGGTTCGCGATGAGCAGTTCTTC. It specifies CAIRTSGVRDEQFF.